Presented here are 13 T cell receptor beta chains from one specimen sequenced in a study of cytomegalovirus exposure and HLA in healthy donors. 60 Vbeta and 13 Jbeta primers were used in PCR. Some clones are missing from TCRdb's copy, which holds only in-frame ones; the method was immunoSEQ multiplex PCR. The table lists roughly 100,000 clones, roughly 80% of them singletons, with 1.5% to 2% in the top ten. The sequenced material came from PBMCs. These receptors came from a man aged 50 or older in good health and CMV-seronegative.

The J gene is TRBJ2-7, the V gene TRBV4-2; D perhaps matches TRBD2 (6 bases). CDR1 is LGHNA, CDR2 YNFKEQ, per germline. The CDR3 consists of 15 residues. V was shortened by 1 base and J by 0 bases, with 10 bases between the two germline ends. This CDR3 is CASSQATEGSYEQYF. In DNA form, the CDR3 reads TGTGCCAGCAGCCAAGCAACGGAGGGCTCCTACGAGCAGTACTTC.

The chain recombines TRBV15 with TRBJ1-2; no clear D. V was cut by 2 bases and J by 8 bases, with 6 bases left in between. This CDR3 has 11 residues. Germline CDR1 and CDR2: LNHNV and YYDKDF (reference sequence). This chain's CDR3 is CATSRNSGYTF. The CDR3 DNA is TGTGCCACCAGCAGAAACTCGGGCTACACCTTC.

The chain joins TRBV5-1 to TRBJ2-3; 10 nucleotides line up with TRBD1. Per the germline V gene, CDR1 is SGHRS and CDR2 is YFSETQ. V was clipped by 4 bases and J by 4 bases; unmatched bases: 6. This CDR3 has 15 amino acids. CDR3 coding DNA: TGCGCCAGCAGCGTGACCGGGACAGGGGCAGATACGCAGTATTTT. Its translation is CASSVTGTGADTQYF.

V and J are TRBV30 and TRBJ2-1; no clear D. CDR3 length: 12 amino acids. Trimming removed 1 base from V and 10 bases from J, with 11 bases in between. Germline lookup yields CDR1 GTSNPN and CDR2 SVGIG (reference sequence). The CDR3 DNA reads TGTGCCTGGAGTGCTCCCCTCGGGGAGCAGTTCTTC. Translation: CAWSAPLGEQFF.

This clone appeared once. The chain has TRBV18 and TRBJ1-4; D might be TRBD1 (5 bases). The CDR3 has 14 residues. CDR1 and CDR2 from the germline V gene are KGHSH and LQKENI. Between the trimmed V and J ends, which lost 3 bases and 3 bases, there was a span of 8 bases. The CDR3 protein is CASSPRAANEKLFF. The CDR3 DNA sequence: TGTGCCAGCTCACCCAGGGCAGCTAATGAAAAACTGTTTTTT. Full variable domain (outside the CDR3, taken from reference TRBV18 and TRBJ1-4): NAGVMQNPRHLVRRRGQEARLRCSPMKGHSHVYWYRQLPEEGLKFMVYLQKENIIDESGMPKERFSAEFPKEGPSILRIQQVVRGDSAAYFCASSPRAANEKLFFGSGTQLSVL.

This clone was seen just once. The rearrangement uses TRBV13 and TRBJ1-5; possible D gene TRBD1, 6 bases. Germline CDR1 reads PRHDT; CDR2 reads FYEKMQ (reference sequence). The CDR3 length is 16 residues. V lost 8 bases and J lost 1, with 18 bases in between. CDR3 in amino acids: CASGRGGKASNQPQHF. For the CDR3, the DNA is TGTGCCAGCGGGCGGGGGGGCAAGGCGAGCAATCAGCCCCAGCATTTT.

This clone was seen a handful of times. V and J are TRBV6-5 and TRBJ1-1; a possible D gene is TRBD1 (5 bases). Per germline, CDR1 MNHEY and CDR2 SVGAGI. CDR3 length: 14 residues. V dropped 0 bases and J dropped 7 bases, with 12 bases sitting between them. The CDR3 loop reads CASSYSGGIGEAFF. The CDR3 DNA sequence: TGTGCCAGCAGTTACTCGGGGGGGATTGGTGAAGCTTTCTTT.

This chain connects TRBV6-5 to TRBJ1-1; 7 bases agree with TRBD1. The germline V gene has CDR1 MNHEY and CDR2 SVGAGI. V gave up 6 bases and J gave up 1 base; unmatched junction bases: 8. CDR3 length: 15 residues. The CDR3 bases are TGTGCCAGCAGGAGACAGGGCCAGGGGAACACTGAAGCTTTCTTT. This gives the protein CASRRQGQGNTEAFF.

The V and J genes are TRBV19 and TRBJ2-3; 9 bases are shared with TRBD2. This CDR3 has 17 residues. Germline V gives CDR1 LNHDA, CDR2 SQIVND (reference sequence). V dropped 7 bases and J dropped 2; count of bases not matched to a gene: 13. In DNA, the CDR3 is TGTGCCAGTAACGTATTTGGCCTAGCGGGGTCCACAGATACGCAGTATTTT. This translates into CASNVFGLAGSTDTQYF.

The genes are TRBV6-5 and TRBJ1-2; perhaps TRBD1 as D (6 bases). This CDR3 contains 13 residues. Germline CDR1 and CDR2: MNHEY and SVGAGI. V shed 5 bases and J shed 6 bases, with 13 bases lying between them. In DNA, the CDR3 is TGTGCCAGCAGTGGGAACAGGGTTGATGGCTACACCTTC. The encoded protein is CASSGNRVDGYTF.

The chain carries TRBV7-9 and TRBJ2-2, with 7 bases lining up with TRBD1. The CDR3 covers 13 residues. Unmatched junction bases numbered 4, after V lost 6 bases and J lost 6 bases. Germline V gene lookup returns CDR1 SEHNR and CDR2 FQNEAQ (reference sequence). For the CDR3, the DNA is TGTGCCAGCAGTAACCAGGGGGCCGGGGAGCTGTTTTTT. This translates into CASSNQGAGELFF.

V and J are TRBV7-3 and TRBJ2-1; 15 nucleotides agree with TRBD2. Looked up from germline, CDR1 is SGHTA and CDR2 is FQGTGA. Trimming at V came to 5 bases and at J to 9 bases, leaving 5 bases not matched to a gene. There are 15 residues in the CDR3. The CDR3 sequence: CASSGGLAGGREQFF. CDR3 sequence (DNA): TGTGCCAGCAGCGGAGGACTAGCGGGGGGGCGTGAGCAGTTCTTC.

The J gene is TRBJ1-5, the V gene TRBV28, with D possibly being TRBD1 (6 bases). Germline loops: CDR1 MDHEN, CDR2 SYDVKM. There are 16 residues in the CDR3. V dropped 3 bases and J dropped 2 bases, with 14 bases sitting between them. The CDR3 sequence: CASSLRGAQGNQPQHF. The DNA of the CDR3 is TGTGCCAGCAGTTTGCGGGGGGCGCAAGGCAATCAGCCCCAGCATTTT.